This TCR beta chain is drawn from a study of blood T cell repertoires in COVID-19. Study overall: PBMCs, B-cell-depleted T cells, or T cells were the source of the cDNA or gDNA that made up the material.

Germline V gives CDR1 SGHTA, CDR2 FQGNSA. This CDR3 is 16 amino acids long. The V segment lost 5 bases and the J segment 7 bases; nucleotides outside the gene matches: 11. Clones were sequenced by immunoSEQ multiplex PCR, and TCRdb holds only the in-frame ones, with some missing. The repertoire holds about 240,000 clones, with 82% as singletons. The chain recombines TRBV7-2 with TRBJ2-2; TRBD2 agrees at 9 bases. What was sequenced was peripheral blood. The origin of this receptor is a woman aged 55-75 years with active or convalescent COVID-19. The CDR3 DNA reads TGTGCCAGCAGCCTTATGGCGGGGGGGTCAGGCGGGGAGCTGTTTTTT. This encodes CASSLMAGGSGGELFF.